This entry lists 23 T cell receptor beta chains sequenced from one sample in a study of PD-L1 blockade in urothelial cancer. As to time point: peripheral blood 6 weeks after treatment start. The protocol was immunoSEQ multiplex PCR, while the TCRdb copy is restricted to in-frame clones and leaves out a portion. The sample shows fewer than 90,000 clones, under 95% of them seen only once. Material: PBMCs, obtained around atezolizumab (anti-PD-L1) treatment. The origin of the receptors is a woman over 75 with urothelial cancer.

The chain combines TRBV2 with TRBJ1-3; D unresolved. The V gene's germline CDR1 is SNHLY and CDR2 FYNNEI. V dropped 5 bases and J dropped 0 bases, with 17 bases sitting between them. The CDR3 runs 17 residues. CDR3: CASSLQTTGISGNTIYF. CDR3 bases: TGTGCCAGCAGTTTACAAACGACTGGAATCTCTGGAAACACCATATATTTT. Variable domain in full (rest from reference TRBV2 and TRBJ1-3): EPEVTQTPSHQVTQMGQEVILRCVPISNHLYFYWYRQILGQKVEFLVSFYNNEISEKSEIFDDQFSVERPDGSNFTLKIRSTKLEDSAMYFCASSLQTTGISGNTIYFGEGSWLTVV.

The chain couples TRBV5-4 to TRBJ2-1; 9 bases map to TRBD2. The CDR3 is 16 residues long. J lost 8 bases, V lost 4 bases, and 13 bases had no gene match. Germline V gene data show CDR1 as SGHNT and CDR2 as YYREEE (reference sequence). The chain's CDR3 is CASSRWGGRAFDEQFF. The CDR3 bases are TGTGCCAGCAGCCGGTGGGGCGGGAGGGCCTTCGATGAGCAGTTCTTC.

The chain employs TRBV9 and TRBJ2-7, with 11 bases fitting TRBD1. The trim removed 3 bases at V and 4 bases at J, leaving 3 bases unmatched. The CDR3 runs 14 residues. Germline V CDR1 and CDR2: SGDLS, YYNGEE. The CDR3 loop is CASSDRDRGYEQYF. Written as DNA, the CDR3 is TGTGCCAGCAGCGACCGGGACAGGGGGTACGAGCAGTACTTC.

The chain employs TRBV18 and TRBJ2-2; 9 bases agree with TRBD2. The ends lost 3 bases at V and 0 bases at J; junction bases unmatched: 8. Per germline, CDR1 KGHSH and CDR2 LQKENI. The CDR3 covers 18 residues. CDR3: CASSPKPRTSANTGELFF. As DNA, the CDR3 is TGTGCCAGCTCACCCAAGCCCCGGACTAGCGCGAACACCGGGGAGCTGTTTTTT.

The chain has TRBV18 and TRBJ1-2; 8 bases are shared with TRBD1. V dropped 5 bases and J dropped 5; count of bases not matched to a gene: 4. Germline CDR1 reads KGHSH; CDR2 reads LQKENI. The CDR3 runs to 13 residues. Written as DNA, the CDR3 is TGTGCCAGCTCATCGGGACAGGCTTATGGCTACACCTTC. This encodes CASSSGQAYGYTF.

The rearrangement uses TRBV30 and TRBJ1-3, with 7 bases identical to TRBD1. V lost 3 bases and J lost 2; bases outside the gene matches: 10. Per the germline V gene, CDR1 is GTSNPN and CDR2 is SVGIG (reference sequence). The CDR3 is 16 amino acids. The CDR3 sequence: CAWRNIQGPAGNTIYF. The CDR3 DNA sequence: TGTGCCTGGAGGAACATACAGGGGCCGGCTGGAAACACCATATATTTT.

The count of this clone is one. This sequence joins TRBV25-1 and TRBJ2-3; TRBD2 agrees at 7 bases. V gave up 1 base and J gave up 10 bases; unmatched junction bases: 5. Germline V gives CDR1 MGHDK, CDR2 SYGVNS. This CDR3 is 13 amino acids long. CDR3 bases: TGTGCCAGCAGTGAATCGAGGACTAGTGCGCAGTATTTT. This sequence encodes CASSESRTSAQYF.

This clone has just a few counts. This rearrangement joins TRBV5-1 to TRBJ1-3; 7 nucleotides match TRBD1. Trimming took 4 bases from V and 0 from J; bases not matched to a gene: 7. Germline V CDR1 and CDR2: SGHRS, YFSETQ. The CDR3 has 16 amino acids. CDR3 sequence reads: CASSPYRGSSGNTIYF. The CDR3 DNA is TGCGCCAGCAGCCCGTACAGGGGTTCCTCTGGAAACACCATATATTTT.

The rearrangement uses TRBV28 and TRBJ1-1; 10 bases align to TRBD1. V dropped 7 bases and J dropped 5; count of bases not matched to a gene: 10. Germline V gene lookup returns CDR1 MDHEN and CDR2 SYDVKM. The CDR3 sequence is 15 residues long. CDR3 region: CASTSLPGQGTEAFF. The CDR3 nucleotides are TGTGCCAGCACTTCTTTACCGGGACAGGGGACTGAAGCTTTCTTT.

This sequence joins TRBV11-3 and TRBJ2-2, with unresolved D. V was pared by 5 bases and J by 4 bases, with 14 bases between. Per the germline V gene, CDR1 is SGHNT and CDR2 is YENEEA. There are 15 residues in the CDR3. The DNA of the CDR3 is TGTGCCAGCAGCCCCGGTGGGTGGGCCACCGGGGAGCTGTTTTTT. As protein: CASSPGGWATGELFF.

About this clone itself: Mismatch with germline at one junction end may stem from a read error. J is TRBJ1-2 and V is TRBV2; no clear D gene. The CDR3 has 10 amino acids. CDR1 and CDR2 (germline): SNHLY, FYNNEI. CDR3 nucleotides: TGTGCCAGCAGTGAAACCCGGGTTCTTTTC. This codes for CASSETRVLF.

The gene calls are TRBV6-5 and TRBJ2-5, with D possibly being TRBD1 (7 bases). Trimming cost V 6 bases and J 4 bases, with 15 bases left between them. The CDR3 length is 14 residues. Germline lookup yields CDR1 MNHEY and CDR2 SVGAGI. This CDR3 is CASRDYRGGETQYF. CDR3 nucleotide sequence: TGTGCCAGCAGGGACTACAGGGGCGGAGAGACCCAGTACTTC.

The rearrangement links TRBV5-1 to TRBJ2-6; 9 nucleotides align to TRBD1. The CDR3 contains 17 residues. The germline V gene has CDR1 SGHRS and CDR2 YFSETQ. Trimming took 0 bases from V and 2 from J; bases not matched to a gene: 3. CDR3 residues: CASSLGQGVPGANVLTF. The CDR3 DNA sequence: TGCGCCAGCAGCTTGGGACAGGGGGTACCTGGGGCCAACGTCCTGACTTTC.

The chain recombines TRBV9 with TRBJ2-7; 9 bases agree with TRBD2. The germline gives CDR1 SGDLS, CDR2 YYNGEE. The CDR3 is made up of 15 amino acids. The junction had 3 bases not matched to a gene; V was cut back by 0 bases and J by 2 bases. CDR3 sequence reads: CASSVGGGRAYEQYF. CDR3 bases: TGTGCCAGCAGCGTAGGTGGCGGGAGGGCCTACGAGCAGTACTTC. Variable domain in full (rest from reference TRBV9 and TRBJ2-7): DSGVTQTPKHLITATGQRVTLRCSPRSGDLSVYWYQQSLDQGLQFLIQYYNGEERAKGNILERFSAQQFPDLHSELNLSSLELGDSALYFCASSVGGGRAYEQYFGPGTRLTVT.

The chain employs TRBV5-4 and TRBJ1-1; 9 bases line up with TRBD1. Germline V gives CDR1 SGHNT, CDR2 YYREEE (reference sequence). V lost 4 bases, J lost 6 bases, and 10 bases stayed unmatched. The CDR3 loop spans 15 amino acids. DNA for the CDR3: TGTGCCAGCAGCCAATACAGGGGGCTGGAGTCTGAAGCTTTCTTT. It yields the protein CASSQYRGLESEAFF.

The rearrangement joins TRBV27 to TRBJ2-7, with 8 positions matching TRBD1. This CDR3 region has 15 residues. Germline V CDR1 and CDR2: MNHEY, SMNVEV (reference sequence). V shed 5 bases and J 0 bases; nucleotides not matched to a gene: 6. CDR3 residues: CASSGRQGPSYEQYF. In DNA form, the CDR3 reads TGTGCCAGCAGTGGGAGACAGGGGCCCTCCTACGAGCAGTACTTC.

The genes are TRBV5-6 and TRBJ2-5, with TRBD1 matching over 9 bases. V dropped 3 bases and J dropped 5; count of bases not matched to a gene: 5. Per the germline V gene, CDR1 is SGHDT and CDR2 is YYEEEE. This CDR3 contains 14 residues. The CDR3 DNA reads TGTGCCAGCAGCTGGGGACAGGGAGGTGAGACCCAGTACTTC. Protein sequence: CASSWGQGGETQYF.

This rearrangement joins TRBV23-1 to TRBJ2-1; TRBD2 matches 7 bases. TRBV23-1 is an open reading frame, and its role is uncertain. The CDR3 spans 17 residues. The V gene end was trimmed by 4 bases and the J gene end by 5 bases; junction bases not matched to a gene: 14. The CDR3 is CASSPDGREGWDNEQFF. The DNA for the CDR3 is TGCGCCAGCAGTCCCGATGGGAGGGAGGGCTGGGACAATGAGCAGTTCTTC.

This sequence joins TRBV5-1 and TRBJ2-1; TRBD1 matches at 8 bases. The CDR3 spans 15 residues. The junction had 8 bases not matched to a gene; V was cut back by 4 bases and J by 5 bases. CDR1 and CDR2 from the germline V gene are SGHRS and YFSETQ. Here the CDR3 reads CASSPGLTGDNEQFF. Here the CDR3 DNA reads TGCGCCAGCAGCCCCGGGTTGACAGGGGACAATGAGCAGTTCTTC.

The chain couples TRBV5-4 to TRBJ2-7, with 8 bases matching TRBD2. This CDR3 is 13 amino acids long. From germline, CDR1 is SGHNT and CDR2 YYREEE (reference sequence). The V gene end was trimmed by 4 bases and the J gene end by 3 bases; junction bases not matched to a gene: 3. The CDR3 here is CASSPGGFYEQYF. The CDR3 nucleotides read TGTGCCAGCAGCCCGGGGGGGTTCTACGAGCAGTACTTC.

The V gene is TRBV28, the J gene TRBJ2-3, with D perhaps matching TRBD2 (6 bases). V was shortened by 5 bases and J by 0 bases, with 12 bases between the two germline ends. This CDR3 is built from 15 residues. Germline-derived CDR1 and CDR2 are MDHEN and SYDVKM. In DNA form, the CDR3 reads TGTGCCAGCAGTGCGGGACTCCGAAGCACAGATACGCAGTATTTT. It yields the protein CASSAGLRSTDTQYF.

The chain couples TRBV6-4 to TRBJ2-2; TRBD2 agrees at 13 bases. J lost 4 bases, V lost 6 bases, and 5 bases had no gene match. The CDR3 is made up of 16 amino acids. CDR1 MRHNA and CDR2 SNTAGT come from the germline V gene. The CDR3 protein is CASSWTSGSSTGELFF. CDR3 DNA: TGTGCCAGCAGCTGGACTAGCGGGAGCAGCACCGGGGAGCTGTTTTTT.

The DNA of the CDR3 is TGTGCCAGCAGCTTTAGGGCTAGATCTTCTAGCGGGAGGGATAGAACAGATACGCAGTATTTT. Translation gives CASSFRARSSSGRDRTDTQYF. This chain connects TRBV7-6 to TRBJ2-3, with 12 bases matching TRBD2. The CDR3 runs to 21 residues. Trimming at V came to 3 bases and at J to 3 bases, leaving 19 bases not matched to a gene. The germline V gene has CDR1 SGHVS and CDR2 FNYEAQ.